This paragraph covers one T cell receptor beta chain sequence. In its sample, this clone was seen a few times. It lacks a known antigen. No base quality information exists; no much larger clone differs at one position. The data originate from a study of blood T cell repertoires in COVID-19 (dated by TCRdb to the early 2020s). Turning to the overall study: Collaborator samples came from the United States, Italy and Spain and covered acute and convalescent phases of COVID-19. The material from the prospective study consisted of cDNA or gDNA derived from T cells, B-cell-depleted T cells, or PBMCs. Sample metadata almost always included a de-identified subject ID, COVID-19 status, age in years and sex. Subjects who had been exposed to COVID-19, were actively infected with it, or had recovered from it provided the deeply sampled blood TCRbeta repertoires that made up the dataset. Samples were obtained from the ongoing ImmuneRACE study (first 160 participants) and from about 1,300 subjects provided by 6 global collaborators. The repertoires were released in a freely available public database intended as a resource for research on the immune response to SARS-CoV-2. Where available, HLA class I and class II types were taken from metadata supplied by the sample provider and were not determined by assay-based typing.

The immunoSEQ Assay, a bias-controlled multiplex PCR, was used to amplify TCRbeta CDR3 regions from genomic DNA. The authors' pipeline ran thus. Within the assay, amplification of reference gene primers was used to estimate how many nucleated cells each sample contained. To quantify the absolute abundance of each unique TCRbeta CDR3 rearrangement, sequence reads were collapsed and filtered. For each sample, productive Simpson clonality was calculated as the square root of Simpson's diversity index over productive rearrangements. Held by TCRdb, this immuneACCESS table contains in-frame sequences only and omits some clones. Under half of the omission traces to an unresolved V gene where checked; the cause of the rest is unknown. The V and J calls and clone size were taken over from that table, and D and trimming were inferred from the DNA. For this sample the table gives 150,000 to 200,000 clones, of which 70% to 90% were detected only once. 6% of the sample is taken by the ten largest.

Study-wide findings and limitations: The amount of clinical and demographic metadata varied by source and participant and was provided uncurated.

Enrolling through a virtual design, the prospective study's participants ranged in age from roughly 18 to 95 years and lived across 24 United States geographic areas. To assign participants to cohorts, the prospective study relied on clinical history that participants themselves reported in a screening survey and a study questionnaire. For ImmuneRACE Cohort 3, a participant was defined as recovered based on two consecutive negative NP/OP PCR tests, clearance by a healthcare professional, or resolution of symptoms. Each participant in the prospective study had whole blood, serum and a nasopharyngeal or oropharyngeal swab collected by mobile phlebotomists. Additional blood draws and questionnaires over an approximately two-month period could optionally be provided by prospective study participants. Prospective study blood samples were shipped either frozen or at room temperature before DNA extraction.

From cysteine to phenylalanine, the CDR3 is 16 amino acids long. The only DNA kept is the CDR3, 48 bases in frame from the first base. According to the germline V gene, CDR1 reads KGHSH and CDR2 reads LQKENI. V ends up 3 bases short and J 4 bases short, with an unmatched junction base count of 9. The sequence derives from a man in his forties who had recovered from COVID-19. The sample consisted of PBMCs or T cells enriched from blood (not recorded which). The rearrangement combines TRBV18 with TRBJ2-5; 9 nucleotides in the junction match TRBD1. The DNA reads as follows: TGTGCCAGCTCACCGGCCGAGGGGACAGGGATAGAGACCCAGTACTTC. Protein translation: CASSPAEGTGIETQYF.